The 26 T cell receptor beta chains reported below all come from one sample, sequenced in a study of early T cells in non-severe SARS-CoV-2 infection. TCRdb re-called the 5' RACE reads with MiXCR, one entry per CDR3 protein. The sample consists of some 59,000 distinct CDR3 sequences, around 8.6% of them appearing once. The input for sequencing was whole blood, taken at baseline. These receptors all come from an adult who was a healthcare worker with PCR-confirmed SARS-CoV-2 infection or an uninfected control (not recorded which).

The chain combines TRBV20-1 with TRBJ1-6, with TRBD1 matching over 9 bases. V gave up 3 bases and J gave up 0 bases; unmatched junction bases: 3. Per the germline V gene, CDR1 is DFQATT and CDR2 is SNEGSKA (reference sequence). The CDR3 totals 16 residues. The CDR3 DNA is TGCAGTGCTAGGGAGGACAGGGGCTCCTATAATTCACCCCTCCACTTT. Its translation: CSAREDRGSYNSPLHF.

The J gene is TRBJ2-6, the V gene TRBV11-2; the match to TRBD1 covers 7 bases. The CDR3 extends over 19 amino acids. The ends lost 2 bases at V and 0 bases at J; junction bases unmatched: 10. Germline lookup yields CDR1 SGHAT and CDR2 FQNNGV. The CDR3 loop reads CASSLTSRTGASGANVLTF. The CDR3, as DNA: TGTGCCAGCAGCTTAACGTCCAGGACAGGCGCCTCTGGGGCCAACGTCCTGACTTTC.

The table lists this clonotype with many counts. The chain links TRBV4-1 to TRBJ1-1, with a weak D call TRBD1 (5 bases). The CDR3 covers 14 residues. The V end lost 6 bases, the J end lost 1 base, and 12 bases lay between the germline ends. Germline V lookup: CDR1 MGHRA, CDR2 YSYEKL. The CDR3 bases are TGCGCCAGCAGAGGGGTTCTGAAGAACACTGAAGCTTTCTTT. It is translated as CASRGVLKNTEAFF.

The V gene is TRBV2, the J gene TRBJ1-1, with TRBD1 identical over 7 bases. This CDR3 has 13 residues. The V segment lost 5 bases and the J segment 5 bases; nucleotides outside the gene matches: 5. Germline V gene sequence: CDR1 SNHLY, CDR2 FYNNEI. Here the CDR3 reads CASSPLQGTEAFF. Here the CDR3 DNA reads TGTGCCAGCAGTCCCTTACAGGGGACTGAAGCTTTCTTT.

This clonotype was observed a few times. V and J are TRBV28 and TRBJ2-1, with a tentative D call TRBD1 (6 bases). Germline lookup yields CDR1 MDHEN and CDR2 SYDVKM. The CDR3 has 15 residues. V lost 7 bases, J lost 5 bases, and 18 bases lay in between. The CDR3 spells CASTEPGTLDNEQFF. Here the CDR3 DNA reads TGTGCCAGCACCGAACCCGGGACACTCGACAATGAGCAGTTCTTC.

Details on this clonotype: The junction departs from germline at one end; a sequencing error may be responsible. The V call is TRBV5-1, the J call TRBJ2-7; 9 nucleotides line up with TRBD1. This CDR3 has 14 residues. The germline V gene has CDR1 SGHRS and CDR2 YFSETQ. CDR3 region: CASSIGQGIGEQNF. CDR3 sequence (DNA): TGCGCCAGCAGCATCGGACAGGGGATAGGCGAGCAGAACTTC. Together with reference TRBV5-1 and TRBJ2-7, the CDR3 gives the full variable domain: KAGVTQTPRYLIKTRGQQVTLSCSPISGHRSVSWYQQTPGQGLQFLFEYFSETQRNKGNFPGRFSGRQFSNSRSEMNVSTLELGDSALYLCASSIGQGIGEQNFGPGTRLTVT.

The J gene is TRBJ2-5, the V gene TRBV5-6; the D gene is possibly TRBD2 (5 bases). Germline CDR1 is SGHDT and CDR2 is YYEEEE. The CDR3 sequence is 12 residues long. The V and J ends lost 5 bases and 5 bases respectively, with 10 bases between them. The DNA of the CDR3 is TGTGCCAGCAGAAATAGGGAGGAGACCCAGTACTTC. Translating it yields CASRNREETQYF.

This clonotype was seen ten or more times. The genes are TRBV12-3 or TRBV12-4 and TRBJ1-5; D unclear. This CDR3 spans 13 amino acids. V lost 6 bases to trimming and J lost 4 bases, with 10 bases between them. CDR3 loop: CASSPKVNQPQHF. CDR3 coding DNA: TGTGCCAGCAGCCCCAAGGTTAATCAGCCCCAGCATTTT.

The sample holds one count of this clonotype. The chain joins TRBV29-1 to TRBJ1-1; no firm D call. V was shortened by 0 bases and J by 11 bases, with 13 bases between the two germline ends. CDR3 length equals 12 residues. Germline CDR1 reads SQVTM; CDR2 reads ANQGSEA. CDR3 sequence reads: CSVEENTGRAFF. The CDR3 DNA follows: TGCAGCGTTGAAGAGAACACCGGTAGGGCTTTCTTT.

The gene calls are TRBV3-1 and TRBJ1-4, with TRBD1 matching over 7 bases. The CDR3 extends over 15 amino acids. Germline CDR1 LGHDT, CDR2 YNNKEL (reference sequence). V lost 0 bases and J lost 7; bases outside the gene matches: 5. This CDR3 reads CASSQDLAGGEKLFF. In DNA, the CDR3 is TGTGCCAGCAGCCAAGATTTGGCAGGGGGTGAAAAACTGTTTTTT. Complete variable domain (other parts from reference TRBV3-1 and TRBJ1-4): DTAVSQTPKYLVTQMGNDKSIKCEQNLGHDTMYWYKQDSKKFLKIMFSYNNKELIINETVPNRFSPKSPDKAHLNLHINSLELGDSAVYFCASSQDLAGGEKLFFGSGTQLSVL.

This clonotype was counted ten times or more. The chain employs TRBV29-1 and TRBJ1-3; D remains ambiguous. The V gene lost 4 bases and the J gene lost 2 bases, with 9 bases spanning the gap. This CDR3 contains 13 residues. The germline V gene has CDR1 SQVTM and CDR2 ANQGSEA. The CDR3: CSVGQATGNTIYF. The DNA for the CDR3 is TGCAGCGTTGGACAAGCAACTGGAAACACCATATATTTT.

The chain has TRBV5-1 and TRBJ2-7, with TRBD2 matching 13 bases. The junction had 17 bases not matched to a gene; V was cut back by 5 bases and J by 6 bases. The CDR3 loop spans 18 amino acids. Germline CDR1 and CDR2: SGHRS and YFSETQ. The CDR3 loop reads CASSPLLLAGGPPREQYF. DNA for the CDR3: TGCGCCAGCAGTCCACTGCTACTAGCGGGAGGGCCGCCACGCGAGCAGTACTTC.

This clonotype showed up just a few times. The chain is built from TRBV11-2 and TRBJ2-7, with D hard to call. Germline CDR1 SGHAT, CDR2 FQNNGV. This CDR3 contains 11 residues. V was cut by 5 bases and J by 3 bases, with 5 bases left in between. CDR3 residues: CASSPHYEQYF. The DNA for the CDR3 is TGTGCCAGCAGCCCCCACTACGAGCAGTACTTC.

This chain links TRBV10-3 with TRBJ2-3; tentative D call: TRBD1 (5 bases). The germline V gene encodes CDR1 ENHRY and CDR2 SYGVKD. The CDR3 runs to 13 residues. The V gene lost 10 bases and the J gene lost 4 bases, with 15 bases spanning the gap. The CDR3 DNA follows: TGTGCCACCCTGAGCAAACAGGCAGATACGCAGTATTTT. Its translation is CATLSKQADTQYF.

Comment on this clonotype: The junction does not match germline at one end; this may be a read error. The chain combines TRBV12-3 or TRBV12-4 with TRBJ2-2; D may match TRBD1 or TRBD2 (5 bases each). There are 13 residues in the CDR3. DNA for the CDR3: TGTGCCAGCTTTCCCTGGGGCACCGGGGAGCTGATTTTT. It is translated as CASFPWGTGELIF.

This clonotype has a count of ten or more. This chain connects TRBV5-1 to TRBJ1-2; 12 bases line up with TRBD1. The CDR3 has 17 residues. With V trimmed by 0 bases and J by 6 bases, 9 bases remained unmatched. Germline V lookup: CDR1 SGHRS, CDR2 YFSETQ. CDR3 nucleotides: TGCGCCAGCAGCTTGGGACCGGGACAGGGGGCGCGGGATGGCTACACCTTC. Translating it yields CASSLGPGQGARDGYTF.

This chain joins TRBV10-1 and TRBJ2-7, with no clear D. V was pared by 3 bases and J by 6 bases, with 18 bases between. CDR3 length: 15 amino acids. The germline V gene encodes CDR1 WNHNN and CDR2 SYGVQD (reference sequence). The DNA for the CDR3 is TGCGCCAGCAGTGACTCCGTTGGCAGCGTGAGCGAGCAGTACTTC. It is translated as CASSDSVGSVSEQYF.

This clonotype was detected a few times. The chain carries TRBV6-5 and TRBJ2-1, with TRBD2 matching 7 bases. J gave up 3 bases and V 6 bases, and 11 bases lay outside the gene matches. In germline, CDR1 is MNHEY, CDR2 SVGAGI. The CDR3 contains 16 residues. The CDR3 nucleotides are TGTGCCAGCAGAGCTCCCCTAGGCGGGAGCTACAATGAGCAGTTCTTC. Amino acids: CASRAPLGGSYNEQFF.

This rearrangement joins TRBV7-6 to TRBJ2-5; D gene unclear. Germline V gene sequence: CDR1 SGHVS, CDR2 FNYEAQ. With 5 bases removed from V and 4 bases from J, the gap between germline ends came to 11 bases. The CDR3 is 13 residues long. In DNA form, the CDR3 reads TGTGCCAGCAGCCCTTTGGCAACAGAGACCCAGTACTTC. Encoded protein: CASSPLATETQYF.

This clonotype was seen many times. The chain employs TRBV29-1 and TRBJ1-3; 12 bases agree with TRBD1. Trimming at V came to 6 bases and at J to 2 bases, leaving 5 bases not matched to a gene. Per germline, CDR1 SQVTM and CDR2 ANQGSEA. The CDR3 has 15 amino acids. For the CDR3, the DNA is TGCAGCGTCGCCGGGACAGGGGGCCCTGGAAACACCATATATTTT. The encoded protein is CSVAGTGGPGNTIYF.

The chain links TRBV29-1 to TRBJ2-5; D unclear. CDR3 length equals 13 residues. Germline V CDR1 and CDR2: SQVTM, ANQGSEA. V gave up 1 base and J gave up 5 bases, with 11 bases separating them. In nucleotides, the CDR3 is TGCAGCGTTGAAGGCCGACACCGGGAGACCCAGTACTTC. Protein sequence: CSVEGRHRETQYF. The full variable domain, rest sourced from reference TRBV29-1 and TRBJ2-5, is SAVISQKPSRDICQRGTSLTIQCQVDSQVTMMFWYRQQPGQSLTLIATANQGSEATYESGFVIDKFPISRPNLTFSTLTVSNMSPEDSSIYLCSVEGRHRETQYFGPGTRLLVL.

Only a few counts were recorded for this clonotype. The V and J genes are TRBV20-1 and TRBJ2-5; 13 nucleotides match TRBD2. The J segment lost 4 bases and the V segment lost 6 bases, leaving 17 bases of the junction unmatched. This CDR3 region has 18 residues. The germline V gene encodes CDR1 DFQATT and CDR2 SNEGSKA (reference sequence). The CDR3 loop is CSAPGLAGARRGSETQYF. Here the CDR3 DNA reads TGCAGTGCCCCCGGACTAGCGGGAGCCCGTCGGGGGTCAGAGACCCAGTACTTC.

The rearrangement links TRBV5-1 to TRBJ1-6; D may be TRBD1 (6 bases). CDR3 length equals 15 residues. V lost 5 bases, J lost 7 bases, and 16 bases lay in between. Per germline, CDR1 SGHRS and CDR2 YFSETQ. The CDR3: CASSFTGQHNSPLHF. CDR3 DNA sequence: TGCGCCAGCAGTTTTACCGGACAGCACAATTCACCCCTCCACTTT.

This clonotype was counted only a few times. V and J are TRBV18 and TRBJ1-1; weak D call: TRBD1 (6 bases). This CDR3 is 14 amino acids long. V was clipped by 1 base and J by 1 base, with 7 bases between them. Germline V lookup: CDR1 KGHSH, CDR2 LQKENI. The CDR3 region has the DNA TGTGCCAGCTCACCACAGGGACAGAACACTGAAGCTTTCTTT. It yields the protein CASSPQGQNTEAFF. Variable domain in full (rest from reference TRBV18 and TRBJ1-1): NAGVMQNPRHLVRRRGQEARLRCSPMKGHSHVYWYRQLPEEGLKFMVYLQKENIIDESGMPKERFSAEFPKEGPSILRIQQVVRGDSAAYFCASSPQGQNTEAFFGQGTRLTVV.

This clonotype was picked up many times. The genes are TRBV20-1 and TRBJ2-3; 13 nucleotides match TRBD2. CDR3 length: 16 residues. Unmatched junction bases numbered 7, after V lost 2 bases and J lost 5 bases. CDR1 and CDR2 (germline): DFQATT, SNEGSKA (reference sequence). The CDR3 loop reads CSARRGLAGSEDTQYF. CDR3 DNA sequence: TGCAGTGCTAGAAGGGGACTAGCGGGATCGGAAGATACGCAGTATTTT.

The chain has TRBV7-6 and TRBJ1-2; TRBD1 matches at 7 bases. The germline V gene encodes CDR1 SGHVS and CDR2 FNYEAQ. The CDR3 is 14 amino acids. V lost 1 base, J lost 8 bases, and 7 bases stayed unmatched. For the CDR3, the DNA is TGTGCCAGCAGCTTAGGGACAGGTGCTTACGGCTACACCTTC. Protein: CASSLGTGAYGYTF.